Listed below are T cell receptor beta chains from one sample, sequenced in a study of blood T cell repertoires in COVID-19. Produced via immunoSEQ multiplex PCR; TCRdb's table is partial and in-frame only. The sample carries some 220,000 clones, around 83% recorded once. The source material was peripheral blood. All receptors come from a man between 50 and 59 years old with active or convalescent COVID-19. Each CDR3 is given with its conserved first and last residue. Fields, in order: V gene, D gene, J gene, clone size, CDR3 protein, CDR3 DNA. The D gene is left open where the match is weak. Part of the rows lack a size; the others show once, few, many or a class for expanded clones.

v_gene: TRBV15; d_gene: -; j_gene: TRBJ2-3; abundance: -; CDR3aa: CATSRDHRGTDTQYF; CDR3nt: TGTGCCACCAGCAGAGATCACCGGGGCACAGATACGCAGTATTTT
v_gene: TRBV2; d_gene: -; j_gene: TRBJ1-2; abundance: few; CDR3aa: CASSVRAEGSYYGYTF; CDR3nt: TGTGCCAGCAGTGTCAGGGCGGAGGGGAGTTACTATGGCTACACCTTC
v_gene: TRBV28; d_gene: -; j_gene: TRBJ2-7; abundance: -; CDR3aa: CASIGRGYEQYF; CDR3nt: TGTGCCAGCATCGGCAGGGGCTACGAGCAGTACTTC
v_gene: TRBV18; d_gene: TRBD2; j_gene: TRBJ2-6; abundance: -; CDR3aa: CASSQTSYSGANVLTF; CDR3nt: TGTGCCAGCTCACAGACTAGCTACTCTGGGGCCAACGTCCTGACTTTC
v_gene: TRBV5-1; d_gene: TRBD1; j_gene: TRBJ1-1; abundance: -; CDR3aa: CASSFAQGGNTEAFF; CDR3nt: TGCGCCAGCAGCTTTGCACAGGGGGGGAACACTGAAGCTTTCTTT
v_gene: TRBV5-4; d_gene: -; j_gene: TRBJ1-6; abundance: once; CDR3aa: CASSLQGVSPLHF; CDR3nt: TGTGCCAGCAGCCTACAGGGTGTCTCACCCCTCCACTTT
v_gene: TRBV24-1; d_gene: -; j_gene: TRBJ1-2; abundance: -; CDR3aa: CATSDPRGAQNYGYTF; CDR3nt: TGTGCCACCAGTGATCCGCGGGGGGCGCAGAACTATGGCTACACCTTC
v_gene: TRBV9; d_gene: -; j_gene: TRBJ2-3; abundance: -; CDR3aa: CASSSLGGLSTDTQYF; CDR3nt: TGTGCCAGCAGCTCCCTGGGGGGGCTTAGCACAGATACGCAGTATTTT
v_gene: TRBV4-3; d_gene: -; j_gene: TRBJ2-1; abundance: -; CDR3aa: CASSQDFRDEQFF; CDR3nt: TGCGCCAGCAGCCAAGATTTTCGAGATGAGCAGTTCTTC
v_gene: TRBV7-8; d_gene: -; j_gene: TRBJ2-2; abundance: -; CDR3aa: CASSPRSRGNTGELFF; CDR3nt: TGTGCCAGCAGCCCAAGATCCCGGGGGAACACCGGGGAGCTGTTTTTT
v_gene: TRBV28; d_gene: -; j_gene: TRBJ1-6; abundance: -; CDR3aa: CAWAPGGENNSPLHF; CDR3nt: TGTGCCTGGGCGCCCGGGGGGGAGAATAATTCACCCCTCCACTTT
v_gene: TRBV2; d_gene: TRBD1; j_gene: TRBJ1-1; abundance: -; CDR3aa: CASSATGGYTEAFF; CDR3nt: TGTGCCAGCAGTGCTACAGGGGGATACACTGAAGCTTTCTTT
v_gene: TRBV27; d_gene: TRBD2; j_gene: TRBJ2-3; abundance: -; CDR3aa: CASSLSTSGGDTQYF; CDR3nt: TGTGCCAGCAGTTTATCGACAAGCGGGGGCGATACGCAGTATTTT
v_gene: TRBV30; d_gene: TRBD1; j_gene: TRBJ1-4; abundance: -; CDR3aa: CAWRILTGQGDEKLFF; CDR3nt: TGTGCCTGGAGAATTTTAACGGGACAGGGGGATGAAAAACTGTTTTTT
v_gene: TRBV6-5; d_gene: TRBD1; j_gene: TRBJ2-5; abundance: -; CDR3aa: CASRTGEVGTQYF; CDR3nt: TGTGCCAGCAGGACAGGGGAGGTCGGGACCCAGTACTTC
v_gene: TRBV3-1/TRBV3-2; d_gene: TRBD1; j_gene: TRBJ2-1; abundance: -; CDR3aa: CASSQTSGGRSYNEQFF; CDR3nt: TGTGCCAGCAGCCAAACTTCAGGGGGCAGGTCCTACAATGAGCAGTTCTTC